The rows below give T cell receptor beta chains drawn from one sample of a study of blood T cell repertoires in COVID-19. Clones were sequenced by immunoSEQ multiplex PCR, and TCRdb holds only the in-frame ones, with some missing. The table lists fewer than 150,000 clones, 85% to 90% of them singletons. Sequencing input: peripheral blood. The receptors come from a woman aged 40 to 49 with acute or convalescent COVID-19. The CDR3 runs from the conserved cysteine through the conserved F or W.

V gene	J gene	CDR3 protein
TRBV7-2	TRBJ1-2	CASSLAQGARGYTF
TRBV5-1	TRBJ2-7	CASSLGGTGFYEQYF
TRBV27	TRBJ2-1	CASSSGTTNNEQFF
TRBV24-1	TRBJ1-2	CATSDLGGAGNGYTF
TRBV18	TRBJ1-4	CASSPQQDEKLFF
TRBV7-2	TRBJ1-3	CASSPTGSSGNTIYF
TRBV15	TRBJ1-2	CATSRDRGLNYGYTF
TRBV18	TRBJ2-1	CASSPTGGITNEQFF
TRBV9	TRBJ1-3	CASSVASGQAISGNTIYF
TRBV6-2/TRBV6-3	TRBJ2-5	CASSSYREYSGETQYF
TRBV4-1	TRBJ2-7	CASSQVEGGAYEQYF
TRBV4-2	TRBJ1-5	CASSQDLATGVSQPQHF
TRBV29-1	TRBJ1-2	CSVGQEPHGYTF
TRBV6-5	TRBJ2-2	CASWTPRASGELFF
TRBV9	TRBJ2-1	CASSAFRVNEQFF
TRBV7-8	TRBJ2-7	CASSTPSGRLNYEQYF
TRBV3-1/TRBV3-2	TRBJ2-3	CASSPGTSGVDTQYF
TRBV6-5	TRBJ2-7	CASSSTRTEQYF
TRBV7-9	TRBJ2-1	CASSLSLTGKNEQFF
TRBV7-9	TRBJ1-1	CASSFGDRVGVEAFF
TRBV7-6	TRBJ1-1	CASSLAGTTNTEAFF
TRBV5-5	TRBJ2-1	CASSQALGRGGGSGEQFF
TRBV5-8	TRBJ1-5	CASSLEGQSNQPQHF
TRBV13	TRBJ2-1	CASSFVGEGREKFF
TRBV19	TRBJ2-6	CASRRQAYGANVLTF
TRBV19	TRBJ2-7	CASRQTDGSSYEQYF
TRBV2	TRBJ1-5	CASEEDSNQPQHF
TRBV2	TRBJ1-3	CASTSPAAYGNTIYF
TRBV28	TRBJ1-2	CASSSQGPAGGYTF
TRBV5-4	TRBJ2-4	CASSNGAGGTLAKNIQYF
TRBV6-1	TRBJ1-5	CASSEKPGPRGTQHF
TRBV21-1	TRBJ1-1	CASSKEQGRIRCVRNTEAFF
TRBV6-2/TRBV6-3	TRBJ1-1	CASSYVTAEAFF
TRBV7-2	TRBJ1-5	CASSLAPGQTNQPQHF
TRBV28	TRBJ2-7	CASSSPGQVGLYEQYF
TRBV14	TRBJ2-5	CASSQDSGGGPWGETQYF
TRBV19	TRBJ2-2	CASTKVRGGSDTGELFF
TRBV2	TRBJ2-1	CASTPGLAVHNEQFF
TRBV11-2	TRBJ1-6	CASSLDGRGNSPLHF
TRBV4-3	TRBJ1-5	CASSQDFGGTANQPQHF
TRBV4-1	TRBJ2-1	CASSQWQPGTSGGAGNEQFF
TRBV19	TRBJ2-5	CASSPTSGTVQETQYF
TRBV19	TRBJ1-2	CASSIKLWGPSGGYTF
TRBV14	TRBJ1-1	CASSQRVLTEAFF
TRBV2	TRBJ2-7	CASSAPGLAGGGEQYF
TRBV7-8	TRBJ1-2	CASSTRAGNGYTF
TRBV28	TRBJ1-5	CASRAGQYYQPQHF
TRBV19	TRBJ2-3	CATLRGSTDTQYF
TRBV11-2	TRBJ2-7	CASSLTGQFNEQYF
TRBV11-2	TRBJ1-2	CASSLEQFYGYTF
TRBV3-1/TRBV3-2	TRBJ2-4	CASSQFRGTKNIQYF
TRBV7-8	TRBJ2-7	CASSLVTGTTYEQYF
TRBV30	TRBJ1-4	CAWSEVGDRGGATNEKLFF
TRBV19	TRBJ1-6	CASTDRGNSPLHF
TRBV7-8	TRBJ2-7	CASSLWGSGGTYEQYF
TRBV12-3/TRBV12-4	TRBJ1-1	CASSLSRNTEAFF
TRBV2	TRBJ2-5	CATKSGTGQETQYF